Below are 30 T cell receptor beta chains sequenced from a single sample in a study of shared clonotypes between healthy human individuals. Using immunoSEQ multiplex PCR, the repertoire was profiled, and TCRdb retains in-frame clones only, with some absent. The data contain about 700,000 clones, about 74% of them singletons. Specimen: memory CD4+ T cells sorted from blood. The subset here: CD45RA-negative fraction. The receptors originated from a woman between 25 and 40 years old in good health.

This sequence joins TRBV11-2 and TRBJ2-3, with TRBD2 matching over 7 bases. After removal of 5 bases from V and 2 bases from J, the junction contained 7 bases not matched to a gene. Germline values: CDR1 SGHAT, CDR2 FQNNGV. CDR3 length: 15 residues. The CDR3 coding sequence is TGTGCCAGCAGCGGTATGGGGGGGAACACAGATACGCAGTATTTT. Protein: CASSGMGGNTDTQYF.

The rearrangement links TRBV18 to TRBJ1-5; 9 bases match TRBD1. The CDR3 length is 14 residues. V shed 6 bases, J shed 6 bases, and the junction held 6 bases outside the gene matches. Germline CDR1 is KGHSH and CDR2 is LQKENI. In DNA form, the CDR3 reads TGTGCCAGCTCGCCAACAGGGGGCGGTCAGCCCCAGCATTTT. It encodes CASSPTGGGQPQHF.

The CDR3 sequence is CASSVDRGGYTF. The CDR3 DNA reads TGTGCCAGCAGCGTCGACAGAGGCGGCTACACCTTC. J is TRBJ1-2 and V is TRBV9, with TRBD1 as a possible D gene (5 bases). CDR1 and CDR2 (germline): SGDLS, YYNGEE. The V end lost 2 bases, the J end lost 8 bases, and 10 bases lay between the germline ends. The CDR3 loop spans 12 amino acids.

This chain uses TRBV11-2 with TRBJ1-1; the match to TRBD1 covers 10 bases. V dropped 5 bases and J dropped 11; count of bases not matched to a gene: 17. Per the germline V gene, CDR1 is SGHAT and CDR2 is FQNNGV. The CDR3 has 16 residues. This CDR3 is CASSPAFRTGGESAFF. The CDR3, as DNA: TGTGCCAGCAGCCCCGCTTTCCGGACAGGGGGGGAGTCGGCTTTCTTT.

The CDR3 DNA is TGTGCCAGTAGTGCTGTGACGGGGACTTTTAATCAGCCCCAGCATTTT. It codes for CASSAVTGTFNQPQHF. The rearrangement links TRBV19 to TRBJ1-5, with D possibly TRBD1 on 5 matching bases. Deletions cut 5 bases from V and 4 bases from J, with 18 bases between. Germline CDR1 and CDR2: LNHDA and SQIVND (reference sequence). This CDR3 is 16 amino acids long. The full variable domain, its missing parts supplied by reference TRBV19 and TRBJ1-5, is DGGITQSPKYLFRKEGQNVTLSCEQNLNHDAMYWYRQDPGQGLRLIYYSQIVNDFQKGDIAEGYSVSREKKESFPLTVTSAQKNPTAFYLCASSAVTGTFNQPQHFGDGTRLSIL.

The chain recombines TRBV18 with TRBJ2-7, with a possible D match to TRBD1 (5 bases). CDR3 size: 14 residues. Trimming stripped 5 bases from V and 0 bases from J, with 11 bases between. Germline V gene data show CDR1 as KGHSH and CDR2 as LQKENI. The CDR3 reads CASSEDRYSYEQYF. As DNA, the CDR3 is TGTGCCAGCTCAGAAGACAGATACTCCTACGAGCAGTACTTC.

The chain recombines TRBV14 with TRBJ1-2, with unresolved D. V was pared by 1 base and J by 2 bases, with 11 bases between. Looked up from germline, CDR1 is SGHDN and CDR2 is FVKESK. This CDR3 has 15 amino acids. CDR3 in DNA: TGTGCCAGCAGCCAAGGACGACGCAGCAACTATGGCTACACCTTC. Its protein is CASSQGRRSNYGYTF.

The chain combines TRBV2 with TRBJ2-3; 7 bases agree with TRBD1. Germline values: CDR1 SNHLY, CDR2 FYNNEI. V lost 8 bases, J lost 2 bases, and 4 bases stayed unmatched. The CDR3 runs 13 residues. CDR3 coding DNA: TGTGCCAGCTCGGGACAGCTCACAGATACGCAGTATTTT. This encodes CASSGQLTDTQYF.

This clone was found once. The sample has other DNA sequences that encode this CDR3 too. The chain is built from TRBV18 and TRBJ2-5; D is undetermined. The CDR3 loop spans 12 amino acids. The V gene's germline CDR1 is KGHSH and CDR2 LQKENI. V was cut by 2 bases and J by 2 bases, with 3 bases left in between. CDR3 sequence (DNA): TGTGCCAGCTCACCAGAGCAAGAGACCCAGTACTTC. The encoded protein is CASSPEQETQYF.

The genes are TRBV7-4 and TRBJ1-2, with 7 positions matching TRBD1. Germline V gene data show CDR1 as SGHVT and CDR2 as SQSDAQ. CDR3 length equals 15 residues. The ends lost 10 bases at V and 4 bases at J; junction bases unmatched: 15. DNA for the CDR3: TGTGCCAACCCGACAGGGACGGTGGCTACCTATGGCTACACCTTC. Amino acids: CANPTGTVATYGYTF.

The chain recombines TRBV30 with TRBJ1-5, with D perhaps matching TRBD1 (5 bases). This CDR3 has 15 amino acids. Germline loops: CDR1 GTSNPN, CDR2 SVGIG (reference sequence). V dropped 5 bases and J dropped 5 bases, with 19 bases sitting between them. The CDR3 is CAWSPGAAYYQPQHF. CDR3 nucleotide sequence: TGTGCCTGGTCCCCTGGGGCAGCCTATTATCAGCCCCAGCATTTT.

The J gene is TRBJ1-2, the V gene TRBV30, with D perhaps TRBD1 (6 bases). This CDR3 is built from 18 residues. V lost 2 bases and J 2 bases, leaving 24 bases between the germline ends. Germline CDR1 reads GTSNPN; CDR2 reads SVGIG (reference sequence). The DNA of the CDR3 is TGTGCCTGGAGTAATACCGTATCGAGAGGGGGAGGAAACTATGGCTACACCTTC. Its protein product is CAWSNTVSRGGGNYGYTF.

The J gene is TRBJ1-5, the V gene TRBV19; D gene ambiguous. Trimming took off 3 bases at V and 6 bases at J, with 15 bases between the two ends. Germline V CDR1 and CDR2: LNHDA, SQIVND (reference sequence). The CDR3 is 15 residues long. The CDR3 nucleotides are TGTGCCAGTAGTATTTGGTCCGGAGGGTCTCAGCCCCAGCATTTT. Translation: CASSIWSGGSQPQHF.

V is TRBV5-1 and J is TRBJ1-1, with 7 nucleotides matching TRBD1. Trimming at V came to 4 bases and at J to 9 bases, leaving 15 bases not matched to a gene. CDR1 and CDR2 (germline): SGHRS, YFSETQ. CDR3 length: 15 amino acids. This CDR3 reads CASSGFDRADRKAFF. The CDR3 DNA reads TGCGCCAGCAGCGGATTCGACAGGGCGGATCGTAAAGCTTTCTTT.

The CDR3 nucleotides read TGTGCCAGCAGAGGGCAGGATGGCAATCAGCCCCAGCATTTT. It translates to CASRGQDGNQPQHF. The chain uses TRBV25-1 and TRBJ1-5; D gene uncertain. Trimming took 6 bases from V and 2 from J, leaving 11 bases between them. CDR3 size: 14 residues. Germline V gives CDR1 MGHDK, CDR2 SYGVNS.

The DNA of the CDR3 is TGTGCAGACTCAACCGCGGGGGCGCAAGAGACCCAGTACTTC. Translated, it gives CADSTAGAQETQYF. J is TRBJ2-5 and V is TRBV7-2; weak D call: TRBD2 (7 bases). This CDR3 comprises 14 residues. Germline loops: CDR1 SGHTA, CDR2 FQGNSA.

V and J are TRBV6-5 and TRBJ2-3; 11 nucleotides align to TRBD2. Unmatched junction bases numbered 8, after V lost 4 bases and J lost 5 bases. Germline V lookup: CDR1 MNHEY, CDR2 SVGAGI. This CDR3 is built from 16 residues. The chain's CDR3 is CASSLRVGLAGDTQYF. The CDR3, as DNA: TGTGCCAGCAGTTTACGGGTAGGACTAGCGGGAGATACGCAGTATTTT.

The count of this clone is one. V is TRBV11-3 and J is TRBJ2-3, with D unclear. Per germline, CDR1 SGHNT and CDR2 YENEEA. This CDR3 has 14 amino acids. Trimming left V 5 bases short and J 3 bases short, with 12 bases between. As DNA, the CDR3 is TGTGCCAGCAGCCCCCCATATGAGACAGATACGCAGTATTTT. Encoded protein: CASSPPYETDTQYF.

The rearrangement uses TRBV28 and TRBJ1-2; 7 bases are shared with TRBD1. With V trimmed by 6 bases and J by 4 bases, 14 bases remained unmatched. The CDR3 is 16 residues long. The V gene's germline CDR1 is MDHEN and CDR2 SYDVKM. Here the CDR3 DNA reads TGTGCCAGCAGGTCTATCGGACAGGAGGCTGGCTATGGCTACACCTTC. This gives the protein CASRSIGQEAGYGYTF.

The V call is TRBV2, the J call TRBJ1-5; D may be TRBD1 (5 bases). The CDR3 covers 14 residues. V gave up 0 bases and J gave up 6 bases, with 9 bases separating them. Germline V gene data show CDR1 as SNHLY and CDR2 as FYNNEI. The CDR3, as DNA: TGTGCCAGCAGTGAAGCGCGGAGGGGTCAGCCCCAGCATTTT. Residues: CASSEARRGQPQHF. Combining the CDR3 with reference TRBV2 and TRBJ1-5 gives the whole variable domain EPEVTQTPSHQVTQMGQEVILRCVPISNHLYFYWYRQILGQKVEFLVSFYNNEISEKSEIFDDQFSVERPDGSNFTLKIRSTKLEDSAMYFCASSEARRGQPQHFGDGTRLSIL.

Worth noting for this clone: This likely traces to a read error, being one base from a far larger clone. The V gene is TRBV11-2, the J gene TRBJ2-3; no clear D gene. V was shortened by 3 bases and J by 2 bases, with 3 bases between the two germline ends. This CDR3 has 12 residues. From germline, CDR1 is SGHAT and CDR2 FQNNGV. The CDR3 coding sequence is TGTGCCAGCAGCTTTTACACAGATACGCAGTATTTT. Its translation: CASSFYTDTQYF.

The chain links TRBV28 to TRBJ2-7, with 7 bases identical to TRBD1. Trimming removed 5 bases from V and 2 bases from J; junction bases left unmatched: 3. Germline CDR1 and CDR2: MDHEN and SYDVKM. The CDR3 spans 13 residues. The CDR3 loop is CASSGTATYEQYF. The DNA for the CDR3 is TGTGCCAGCAGTGGGACAGCTACCTACGAGCAGTACTTC.

The chain links TRBV19 to TRBJ2-1; 7 bases fit TRBD2. Germline CDR1 is LNHDA and CDR2 is SQIVND (reference sequence). The CDR3 runs 17 residues. The ends lost 2 bases at V and 6 bases at J; junction bases unmatched: 13. CDR3 nucleotide sequence: TGTGCCAGTAGTATATATTATCGCGGGAGTACAGCCAATGAGCAGTTCTTC. Translation gives CASSIYYRGSTANEQFF.

This chain joins TRBV7-2 and TRBJ2-5; D possibly corresponds to TRBD2 (6 bases). V was cut by 7 bases and J by 5 bases, with 20 bases left in between. The CDR3 sequence is 15 residues long. The germline V gene has CDR1 SGHTA and CDR2 FQGNSA. CDR3 sequence (DNA): TGTGCCAGCATCCTCCAACAACTAGCCCTGGAGACCCAGTACTTC. Its translation: CASILQQLALETQYF.

The genes are TRBV5-4 and TRBJ2-2, with a weak D call TRBD1 (6 bases). Trimming left V 3 bases short and J 1 base short, with 13 bases between. The CDR3 runs 16 residues. Germline V gene data show CDR1 as SGHNT and CDR2 as YYREEE (reference sequence). CDR3 nucleotides: TGTGCCAGCAGCTCTCTCACAGGGAGGAACACCGGGGAGCTGTTTTTT. It codes for CASSSLTGRNTGELFF.

The chain is built from TRBV7-6 and TRBJ2-1; D might be TRBD1 or TRBD2, each matching 6 bases. Trimming shortened V by 1 base and J by 6 bases, and 13 bases separated the two germline ends. In germline, CDR1 is SGHVS, CDR2 FNYEAQ. The CDR3 contains 15 residues. DNA for the CDR3: TGTGCCAGCAGCTTAGGCTTCAGGGGAGGCAATGAGCAGTTCTTC. Its protein product is CASSLGFRGGNEQFF.

The chain links TRBV13 to TRBJ2-7; either TRBD1 or TRBD2 may fit D (6 bases each). The V and J ends lost 8 bases and 0 bases respectively, with 14 bases between them. CDR3 length: 14 residues. Germline V gene sequence: CDR1 PRHDT, CDR2 FYEKMQ (reference sequence). Here the CDR3 reads CASRRGVSSYEQYF. In DNA, the CDR3 is TGTGCCAGCCGGAGGGGGGTAAGCTCCTACGAGCAGTACTTC.

The gene calls are TRBV5-4 and TRBJ2-2, with TRBD2 matching 8 bases. CDR3 length: 15 residues. Losses at the gene ends were 0 bases for V and 4 bases for J; bases not matched to a gene: 2. Germline CDR1 is SGHNT and CDR2 is YYREEE (reference sequence). The CDR3 coding sequence is TGTGCCAGCAGCTTGGGCGGGAGGAGCACCGGGGAGCTGTTTTTT. Translating it yields CASSLGGRSTGELFF.

The V gene is TRBV13, the J gene TRBJ2-7; a weak D match, TRBD2 (6 bases). Between the trimmed V and J ends, which lost 3 bases and 6 bases, there was a span of 15 bases. In germline, CDR1 is PRHDT, CDR2 FYEKMQ (reference sequence). This CDR3 has 14 amino acids. In nucleotides, the CDR3 is TGTGCCAGCAGCTTCGGGGGTCCAGGCGGCGAGCAGTACTTC. As protein: CASSFGGPGGEQYF.

This sequence joins TRBV7-2 and TRBJ1-4; D ambiguous. The ends were cut back, 5 bases at V and 8 bases at J, with 18 bases in the middle. Germline values: CDR1 SGHTA, CDR2 FQGNSA. There are 15 residues in the CDR3. The CDR3 region is CASSASPTAGEKLFF. The CDR3 region has the DNA TGTGCCAGCAGCGCCAGTCCGACGGCCGGAGAAAAACTGTTTTTT.